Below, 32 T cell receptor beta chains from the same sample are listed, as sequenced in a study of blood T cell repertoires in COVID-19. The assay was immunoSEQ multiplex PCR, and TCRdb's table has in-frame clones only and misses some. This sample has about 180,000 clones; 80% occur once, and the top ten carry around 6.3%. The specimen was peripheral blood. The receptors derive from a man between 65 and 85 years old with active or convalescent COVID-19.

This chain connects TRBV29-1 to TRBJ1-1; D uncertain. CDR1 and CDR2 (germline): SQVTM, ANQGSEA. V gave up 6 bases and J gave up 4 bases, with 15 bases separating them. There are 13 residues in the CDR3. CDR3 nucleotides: TGCAGCGTCCCCATTATCGAGTGCACTGAAGCTTTCTTT. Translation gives CSVPIIECTEAFF.

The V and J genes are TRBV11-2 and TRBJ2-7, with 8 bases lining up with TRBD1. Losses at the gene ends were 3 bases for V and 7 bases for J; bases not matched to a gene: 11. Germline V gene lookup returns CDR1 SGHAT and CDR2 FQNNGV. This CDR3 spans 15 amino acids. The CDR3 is CASSFEAGGSREQYF. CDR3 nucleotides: TGTGCCAGCAGCTTTGAGGCAGGGGGCTCGCGGGAGCAGTACTTC. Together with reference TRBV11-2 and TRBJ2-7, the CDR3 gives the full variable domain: EAGVAQSPRYKIIEKRQSVAFWCNPISGHATLYWYQQILGQGPKLLIQFQNNGVVDDSQLPKDRFSAERLKGVDSTLKIQPAKLEDSAVYLCASSFEAGGSREQYFGPGTRLTVT.

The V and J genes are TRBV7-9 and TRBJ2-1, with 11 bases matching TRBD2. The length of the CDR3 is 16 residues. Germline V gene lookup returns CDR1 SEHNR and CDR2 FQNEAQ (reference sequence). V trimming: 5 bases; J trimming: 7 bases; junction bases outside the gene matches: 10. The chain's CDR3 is CASSPRASGRYNEQFF. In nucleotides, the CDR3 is TGTGCCAGCAGCCCTAGGGCTAGCGGGAGGTATAATGAGCAGTTCTTC.

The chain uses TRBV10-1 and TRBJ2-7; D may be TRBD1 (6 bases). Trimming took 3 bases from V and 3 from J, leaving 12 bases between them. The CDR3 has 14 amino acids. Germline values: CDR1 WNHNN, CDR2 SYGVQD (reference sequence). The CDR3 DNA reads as TGCGCCAGCAGTGATCCCGGGACAAACTACGAGCAGTACTTC. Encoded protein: CASSDPGTNYEQYF.

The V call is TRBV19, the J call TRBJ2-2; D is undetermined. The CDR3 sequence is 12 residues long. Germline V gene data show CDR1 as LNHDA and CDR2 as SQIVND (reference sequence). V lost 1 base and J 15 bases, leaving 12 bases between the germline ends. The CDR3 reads CASSIVPKILFF. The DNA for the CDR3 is TGTGCCAGTAGTATAGTCCCCAAAATTTTGTTTTTT.

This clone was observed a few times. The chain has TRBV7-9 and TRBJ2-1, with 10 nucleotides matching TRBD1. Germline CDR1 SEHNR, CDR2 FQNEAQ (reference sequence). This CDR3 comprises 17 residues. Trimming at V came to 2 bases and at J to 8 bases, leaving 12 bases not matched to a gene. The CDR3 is CASSLLGQGRKGHEQFF. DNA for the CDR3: TGTGCCAGCAGCTTATTGGGACAGGGGAGAAAGGGTCATGAGCAGTTCTTC.

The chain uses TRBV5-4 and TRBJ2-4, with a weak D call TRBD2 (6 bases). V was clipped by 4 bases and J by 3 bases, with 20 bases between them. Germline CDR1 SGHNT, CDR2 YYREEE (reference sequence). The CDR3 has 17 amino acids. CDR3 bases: TGTGCCAGCAGCCCAGGAGGGGCCGGAGGAGACAAAAACATTCAGTACTTC. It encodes CASSPGGAGGDKNIQYF. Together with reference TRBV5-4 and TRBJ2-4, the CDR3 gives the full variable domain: ETGVTQSPTHLIKTRGQQVTLRCSSQSGHNTVSWYQQALGQGPQFIFQYYREEENGRGNFPPRFSGLQFPNYSSELNVNALELDDSALYLCASSPGGAGGDKNIQYFGAGTRLSVL.

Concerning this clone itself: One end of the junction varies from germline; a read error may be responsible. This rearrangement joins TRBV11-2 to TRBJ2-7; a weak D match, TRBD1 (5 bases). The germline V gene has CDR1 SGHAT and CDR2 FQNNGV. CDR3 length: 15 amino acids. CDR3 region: CASSVDSPPLYEQYF. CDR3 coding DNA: TGTGCCAGCAGCGTAGACAGTCCCCCCCTCTACGAGCAGTACTTC.

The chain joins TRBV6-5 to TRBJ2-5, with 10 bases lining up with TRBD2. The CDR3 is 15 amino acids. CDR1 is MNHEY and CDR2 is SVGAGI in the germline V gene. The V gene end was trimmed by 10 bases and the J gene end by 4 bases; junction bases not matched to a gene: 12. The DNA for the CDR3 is TGTGCCACTACCTTGGGACTAGCGAGGGGAGAGACCCAGTACTTC. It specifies CATTLGLARGETQYF.

The CDR3 here is CASSLGFGTGEAKAFF. The CDR3 DNA reads TGTGCCAGCAGCTTAGGTTTTGGTACAGGGGAAGCCAAAGCTTTCTTT. The V and J genes are TRBV7-9 and TRBJ1-1; 7 nucleotides agree with TRBD1. The CDR3 length is 16 residues. Germline V gene data show CDR1 as SEHNR and CDR2 as FQNEAQ (reference sequence). V lost 1 base, J lost 9 bases, and 14 bases stayed unmatched.

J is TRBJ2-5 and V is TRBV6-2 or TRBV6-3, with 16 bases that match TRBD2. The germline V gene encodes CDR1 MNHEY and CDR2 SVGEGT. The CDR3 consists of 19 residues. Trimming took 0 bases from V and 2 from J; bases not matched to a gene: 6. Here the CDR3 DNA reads TGTGCCAGCAGTTACTCTCCGGGACTAGCGGGAGGGGGGCAAGAGACCCAGTACTTC. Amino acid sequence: CASSYSPGLAGGGQETQYF.

CDR3 sequence reads: CASSRIQGPSIPLHF. The CDR3 DNA follows: TGTGCCAGCAGCCGGATACAGGGCCCTTCTATTCCCCTCCACTTT. The chain carries TRBV28 and TRBJ1-6; a weak D match, TRBD1 (6 bases). V was shortened by 6 bases and J by 13 bases, with 22 bases between the two germline ends. Germline CDR1 MDHEN, CDR2 SYDVKM. The CDR3 contains 15 residues.

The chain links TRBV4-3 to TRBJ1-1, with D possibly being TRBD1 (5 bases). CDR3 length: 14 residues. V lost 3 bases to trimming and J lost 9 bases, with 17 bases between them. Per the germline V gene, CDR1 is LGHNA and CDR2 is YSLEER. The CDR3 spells CASSQVGTGSKAFF. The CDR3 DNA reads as TGCGCCAGCAGCCAGGTTGGTACAGGTAGTAAAGCTTTCTTT.

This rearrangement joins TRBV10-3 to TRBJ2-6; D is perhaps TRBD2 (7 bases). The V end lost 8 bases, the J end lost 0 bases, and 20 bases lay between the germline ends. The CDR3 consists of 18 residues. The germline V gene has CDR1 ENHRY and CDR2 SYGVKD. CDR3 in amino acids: CAIGAGASGSSGANVLTF. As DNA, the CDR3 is TGTGCCATCGGGGCGGGGGCTAGCGGCTCCTCTGGGGCCAACGTCCTGACTTTC.

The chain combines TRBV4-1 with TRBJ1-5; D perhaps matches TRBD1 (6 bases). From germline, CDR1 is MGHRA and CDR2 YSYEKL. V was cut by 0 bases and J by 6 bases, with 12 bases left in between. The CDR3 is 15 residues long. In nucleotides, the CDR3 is TGCGCCAGCAGCCAAGAATTCCAAGGGGGTCAGCCCCAGCATTTT. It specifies CASSQEFQGGQPQHF.

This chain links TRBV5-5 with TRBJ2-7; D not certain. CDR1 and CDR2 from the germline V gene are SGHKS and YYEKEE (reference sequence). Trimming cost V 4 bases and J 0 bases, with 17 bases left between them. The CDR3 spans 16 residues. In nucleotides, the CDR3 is TGTGCCAGCAGCCAACGCCTTGACAAGTCCTCCTACGAGCAGTACTTC. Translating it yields CASSQRLDKSSYEQYF.

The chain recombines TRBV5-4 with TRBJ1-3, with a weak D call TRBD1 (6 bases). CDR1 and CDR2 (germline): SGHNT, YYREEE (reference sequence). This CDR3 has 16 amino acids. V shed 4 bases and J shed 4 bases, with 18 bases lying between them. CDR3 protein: CASSQGQKTKGNTIYF. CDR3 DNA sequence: TGTGCCAGCAGCCAAGGACAGAAAACAAAAGGAAACACCATATATTTT. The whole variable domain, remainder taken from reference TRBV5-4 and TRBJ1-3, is ETGVTQSPTHLIKTRGQQVTLRCSSQSGHNTVSWYQQALGQGPQFIFQYYREEENGRGNFPPRFSGLQFPNYSSELNVNALELDDSALYLCASSQGQKTKGNTIYFGEGSWLTVV.

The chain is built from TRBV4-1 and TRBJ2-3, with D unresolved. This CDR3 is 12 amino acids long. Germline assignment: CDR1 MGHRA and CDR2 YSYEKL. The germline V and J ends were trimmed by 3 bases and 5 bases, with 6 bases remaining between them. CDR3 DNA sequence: TGCGCCAGCAGCCAGGTACTAGATACGCAGTATTTT. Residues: CASSQVLDTQYF.

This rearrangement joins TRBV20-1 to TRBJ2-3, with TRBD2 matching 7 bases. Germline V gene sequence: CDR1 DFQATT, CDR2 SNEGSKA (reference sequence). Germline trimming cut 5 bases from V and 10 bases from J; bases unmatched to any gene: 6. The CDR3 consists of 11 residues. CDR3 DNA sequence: TGCAGTGCTTCCCGGGGGGATTCGCAGTATTTT. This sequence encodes CSASRGDSQYF.

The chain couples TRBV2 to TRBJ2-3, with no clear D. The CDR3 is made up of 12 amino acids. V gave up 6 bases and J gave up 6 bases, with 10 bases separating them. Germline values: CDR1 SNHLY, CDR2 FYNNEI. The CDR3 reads CASSYYGDTQYF. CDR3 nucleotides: TGTGCCAGCAGCTACTATGGGGATACGCAGTATTTT.

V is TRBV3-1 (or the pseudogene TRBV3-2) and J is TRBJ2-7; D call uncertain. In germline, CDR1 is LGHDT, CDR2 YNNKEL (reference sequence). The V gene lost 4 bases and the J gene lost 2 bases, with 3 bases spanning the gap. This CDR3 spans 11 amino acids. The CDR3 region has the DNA TGTGCCAGCAGCCCCACCTACGAGCAGTACTTC. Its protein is CASSPTYEQYF.

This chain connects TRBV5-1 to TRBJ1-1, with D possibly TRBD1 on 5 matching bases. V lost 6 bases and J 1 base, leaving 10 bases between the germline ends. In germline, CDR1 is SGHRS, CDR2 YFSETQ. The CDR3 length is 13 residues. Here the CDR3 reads CASTRGGNTEAFF. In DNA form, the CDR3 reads TGCGCCAGCACCCGGGGGGGGAACACTGAAGCTTTCTTT. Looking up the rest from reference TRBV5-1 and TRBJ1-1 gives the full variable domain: KAGVTQTPRYLIKTRGQQVTLSCSPISGHRSVSWYQQTPGQGLQFLFEYFSETQRNKGNFPGRFSGRQFSNSRSEMNVSTLELGDSALYLCASTRGGNTEAFFGQGTRLTVV.

CDR3 DNA sequence: TGCGCCAGCAGCACTACAGCGGGAGACACAGATACGCAGTATTTT. Translation gives CASSTTAGDTDTQYF. V usage is TRBV5-1 and J usage is TRBJ2-3; TRBD2 agrees at 8 bases. The CDR3 is 15 residues long. Trimming removed 4 bases from V and 2 bases from J; junction bases left unmatched: 6. Germline V gene lookup returns CDR1 SGHRS and CDR2 YFSETQ.

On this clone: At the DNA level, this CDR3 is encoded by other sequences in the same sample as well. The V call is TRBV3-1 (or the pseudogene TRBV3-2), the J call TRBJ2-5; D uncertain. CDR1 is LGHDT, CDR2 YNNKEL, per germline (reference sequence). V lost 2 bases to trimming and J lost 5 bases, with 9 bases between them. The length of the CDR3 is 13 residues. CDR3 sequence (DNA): TGTGCCAGCAGCCAACAGGTTCAGGAGACCCAGTACTTC. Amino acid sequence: CASSQQVQETQYF.

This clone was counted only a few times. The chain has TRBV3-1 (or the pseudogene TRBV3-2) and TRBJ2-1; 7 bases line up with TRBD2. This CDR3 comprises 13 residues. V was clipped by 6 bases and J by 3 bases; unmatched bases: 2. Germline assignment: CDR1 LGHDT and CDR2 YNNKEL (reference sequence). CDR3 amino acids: CASRLAHYNEQFF. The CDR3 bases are TGTGCCAGCAGACTAGCGCACTACAATGAGCAGTTCTTC.

The CDR3 nucleotides are TGTGCCAGCAGCCGACACAGGGGTGACACCATATATTTT. Amino acid sequence: CASSRHRGDTIYF. The chain carries TRBV12-3 or TRBV12-4 and TRBJ1-3; 7 bases line up with TRBD1. The CDR3 has 13 amino acids. V gave up 6 bases and J gave up 8 bases; unmatched junction bases: 7.

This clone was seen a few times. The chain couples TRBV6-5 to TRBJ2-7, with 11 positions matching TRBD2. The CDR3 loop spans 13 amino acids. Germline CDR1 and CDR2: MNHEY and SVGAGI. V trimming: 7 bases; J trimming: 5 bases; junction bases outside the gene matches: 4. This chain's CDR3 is CASTPTSGDEQYF. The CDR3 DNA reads TGTGCCAGCACGCCGACTAGCGGGGACGAGCAGTACTTC.

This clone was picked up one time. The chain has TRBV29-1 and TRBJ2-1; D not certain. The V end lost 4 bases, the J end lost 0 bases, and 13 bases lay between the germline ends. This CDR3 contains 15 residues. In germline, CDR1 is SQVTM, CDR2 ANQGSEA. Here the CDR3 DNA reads TGCAGCGTTGTCCCCGTTGTGAGCTCCTACAATGAGCAGTTCTTC. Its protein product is CSVVPVVSSYNEQFF.

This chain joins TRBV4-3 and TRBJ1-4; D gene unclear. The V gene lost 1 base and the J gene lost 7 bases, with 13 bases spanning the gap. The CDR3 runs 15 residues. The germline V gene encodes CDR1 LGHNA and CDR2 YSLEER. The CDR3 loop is CASSQAGPGGEKLFF. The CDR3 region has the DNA TGCGCCAGCAGCCAAGCCGGCCCGGGAGGTGAAAAACTGTTTTTT.

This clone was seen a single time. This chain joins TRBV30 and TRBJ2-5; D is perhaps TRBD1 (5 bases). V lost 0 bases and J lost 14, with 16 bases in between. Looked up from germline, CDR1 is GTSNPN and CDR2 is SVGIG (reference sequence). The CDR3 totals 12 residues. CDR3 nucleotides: TGTGCCTGGAGTGTAGGGGTGGCTCCCGGATACTTC. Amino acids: CAWSVGVAPGYF.

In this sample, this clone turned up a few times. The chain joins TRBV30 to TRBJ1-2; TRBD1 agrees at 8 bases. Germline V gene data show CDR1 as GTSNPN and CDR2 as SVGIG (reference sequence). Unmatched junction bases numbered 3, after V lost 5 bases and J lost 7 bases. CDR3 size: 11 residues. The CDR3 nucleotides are TGTGCCTGGCAGGGGGCGGGTGGCTACACCTTC. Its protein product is CAWQGAGGYTF.

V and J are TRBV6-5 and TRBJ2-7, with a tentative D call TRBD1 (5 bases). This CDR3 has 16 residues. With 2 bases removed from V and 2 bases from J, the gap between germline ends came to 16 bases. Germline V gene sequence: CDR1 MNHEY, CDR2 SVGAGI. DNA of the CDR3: TGTGCCAGCAGTTACCCCGCGGTGAAGGGGACCTACGAGCAGTACTTC. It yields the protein CASSYPAVKGTYEQYF.